The source of this T cell receptor (beta chain) is a study of spatial heterogeneity in lung cancer. Study observations and caveats: Tumor mutation counts were tracked by expanded intratumoral alpha and beta TCR counts. The counts of expanded TCRs, ubiquitous and regional, tracked ubiquitous and regional nonsynonymous mutations, respectively. Estimated coverage of tumor T cells was around 6.9% for alpha and 11% to 15% for beta chains.

Concerning this clonotype itself: Its target is not known.

As for time point: sample taken at primary tumor resection. TCRs were sequenced from unsorted whole RNA of tumor, nontumor lung or PBMC. The germline V gene encodes CDR1 DFQATT and CDR2 SNEGSKA (reference sequence). V lost 1 base and J 0 bases, leaving 10 bases between the germline ends. The CDR3 covers 15 residues. Unique molecular identifiers, one per molecule, were present on every TCR cDNA molecule. TCRdb itself ran the 5' RACE reads through MiXCR, one entry per CDR3 protein. The data hold roughly 19,000 distinct CDR3 sequences, with roughly 7.5% observed a single time. The chain employs TRBV20-1 and TRBJ2-4; TRBD2 is a possible D gene (6 bases). The sample here was lung tumor tissue, taken at surgery. This receptor was taken from a male donor with early-stage non-small cell lung cancer. For the CDR3, the DNA is TGCAGTGCTAGAGGCGGGGTCTTAGCCAAAAACATTCAGTACTTC. Translating it yields CSARGGVLAKNIQYF.